Listed here are 18 T cell receptor beta chains from one sample, sequenced in a study of T cells of healthy individuals. TCRdb recomputed calls from the 5' RACE reads with MiXCR, one row per CDR3 protein. The repertoire holds tens of thousands of distinct CDR3 sequences, around 15% seen once, with approximately 4.7% in the top ten. These receptors were taken from a human donor in good health.

The V gene is TRBV5-1, the J gene TRBJ1-2; D is perhaps TRBD1 (6 bases). Germline V CDR1 and CDR2: SGHRS, YFSETQ. This CDR3 has 14 amino acids. V was shortened by 4 bases and J by 3 bases, with 13 bases between the two germline ends. In DNA form, the CDR3 reads TGCGCCAGCAGCCCGGGACAACCAGACTATGGCTACACCTTC. Its translation: CASSPGQPDYGYTF.

This chain joins TRBV4-1 and TRBJ2-2; 7 bases match TRBD1. CDR3 length equals 13 residues. The germline V gene has CDR1 MGHRA and CDR2 YSYEKL. Trimming took 8 bases from V and 6 from J; bases not matched to a gene: 6. CDR3 bases: TGCGCCAGCGCTAAACAGGGGTCCGGGGAGCTGTTTTTT. Amino acid sequence: CASAKQGSGELFF.

The sample holds a few counts of this clonotype. The chain couples TRBV28 to TRBJ2-1; the match to TRBD2 covers 9 bases. Per the germline V gene, CDR1 is MDHEN and CDR2 is SYDVKM. The CDR3 covers 15 residues. The V segment lost 1 base and the J segment 9 bases; nucleotides outside the gene matches: 7. The CDR3 spells CASSLSAGGPGEQFF. The CDR3, as DNA: TGTGCCAGCAGTTTATCAGCGGGGGGACCGGGTGAGCAGTTCTTC.

This clonotype was recorded at least ten times. The chain combines TRBV18 with TRBJ2-1, with a weak D call TRBD1 (5 bases). Germline assignment: CDR1 KGHSH and CDR2 LQKENI. Trimming removed 3 bases from V and 2 bases from J, with 11 bases in between. The CDR3 is 15 amino acids. CDR3 loop: CASSPRDNPYNEQFF. In DNA, the CDR3 is TGTGCCAGCTCACCCAGGGATAACCCCTACAATGAGCAGTTCTTC.

The chain carries TRBV7-9 and TRBJ2-7; no reliable D call. The ends were cut back, 2 bases at V and 5 bases at J, with 13 bases in the middle. The CDR3 covers 14 residues. The germline CDR1 and CDR2 sequences are SEHNR and FQNEAQ (reference sequence). The CDR3 reads CASSLSELLDEQYF. In DNA form, the CDR3 reads TGTGCCAGCAGCTTATCAGAACTACTTGACGAGCAGTACTTC. Drawing the rest from reference TRBV7-9 and TRBJ2-7, the complete variable domain is DTGVSQNPRHKITKRGQNVTFRCDPISEHNRLYWYRQTLGQGPEFLTYFQNEAQLEKSRLLSDRFSAERPKGSFSTLEIQRTEQGDSAMYLCASSLSELLDEQYFGPGTRLTVT.

The table lists this clonotype with many counts. This rearrangement joins TRBV11-2 to TRBJ2-3; no firm D call. Trimming left V 5 bases short and J 6 bases short, with 12 bases between. CDR3 size: 13 residues. Germline CDR1 and CDR2: SGHAT and FQNNGV. CDR3 loop: CASSPVVTDTQYF. The CDR3, as DNA: TGTGCCAGCAGCCCAGTGGTAACGGATACGCAGTATTTT.

This clonotype was seen more than once but under ten times. The rearrangement uses TRBV20-1 and TRBJ1-3; maybe TRBD1 (5 bases). V lost 4 bases and J lost 4, with 20 bases in between. CDR1 is DFQATT and CDR2 is SNEGSKA in the germline V gene (reference sequence). The CDR3 contains 16 residues. CDR3 residues: CSAIQYDLTAGNTIYF. For the CDR3, the DNA is TGCAGTGCTATTCAATATGATTTGACAGCAGGAAACACCATATATTTT.

This clonotype was recorded at least ten times. The gene calls are TRBV20-1 and TRBJ1-2; possibly TRBD1 for D (5 bases). Trimming took off 2 bases at V and 6 bases at J, with 16 bases between the two ends. Germline V CDR1 and CDR2: DFQATT, SNEGSKA (reference sequence). This CDR3 comprises 14 residues. CDR3 in amino acids: CSARSQTGTHGYTF. The CDR3 DNA sequence: TGCAGTGCTAGATCTCAAACCGGGACCCATGGCTACACCTTC.

Only a few counts were recorded for this clonotype. The rearrangement joins TRBV28 to TRBJ2-2; D gene ambiguous. Germline lookup yields CDR1 MDHEN and CDR2 SYDVKM. V was trimmed by 6 bases and J by 4 bases, leaving 12 bases between them. The CDR3 length is 14 residues. DNA of the CDR3: TGTGCCAGCAGCCCCCTAGAACGCACCGGGGAGCTGTTTTTT. Its translation is CASSPLERTGELFF.

At least ten counts were recorded for this clonotype. This rearrangement joins TRBV12-2 to TRBJ2-1; the tabulated D call, TRBD2, remains unverified against the DNA. TRBV12-2 represents a pseudogene. CDR3 length: 19 amino acids. The CDR3 coding sequence is TGTGCAAGTCGCTTAGGGACTAGCGTCCTACTGATTTATTACAATGAGCAGTTCTTC. Translating it yields CASRLGTSVLLIYYNEQFF.

In its sample, this clonotype was seen many times. The rearrangement links TRBV20-1 to TRBJ2-3, with 10 bases matching TRBD2. This CDR3 is 16 amino acids long. V lost 0 bases and J lost 2; bases outside the gene matches: 5. Germline CDR1 reads DFQATT; CDR2 reads SNEGSKA (reference sequence). The CDR3 reads CSARDWTSGYTDTQYF. DNA of the CDR3: TGCAGTGCTAGAGATTGGACTAGCGGATACACAGATACGCAGTATTTT.

The gene calls are TRBV7-2 and TRBJ1-5; 7 bases are a match to TRBD1. Germline assignment: CDR1 SGHTA and CDR2 FQGNSA. The trim removed 6 bases at V and 4 bases at J, leaving 9 bases unmatched. The length of the CDR3 is 15 residues. Written as DNA, the CDR3 is TGTGCCAGCAGTTTTAGGACAGGACCAAATCAGCCCCAGCATTTT. Protein: CASSFRTGPNQPQHF.

This clonotype appeared many times. J is TRBJ1-1 and V is TRBV10-3; 9 bases are shared with TRBD1. Germline V gene lookup returns CDR1 ENHRY and CDR2 SYGVKD. This CDR3 region has 14 residues. V lost 6 bases, J lost 3 bases, and 5 bases stayed unmatched. CDR3 nucleotides: TGTGCCATCAGGGGACAGGGTAGAGACACTGAAGCTTTCTTT. It is translated as CAIRGQGRDTEAFF.

The chain has TRBV6-2 or TRBV6-3 and TRBJ2-5; maybe TRBD2 (5 bases). The CDR3 consists of 14 residues. The germline CDR1 and CDR2 sequences are MNHEY and SVGEGT. V was shortened by 3 bases and J by 5 bases, with 13 bases between the two germline ends. The CDR3 DNA is TGTGCCAGCAGTTATTTCCGGGGTGGTGAGACCCAGTACTTC. Translation gives CASSYFRGGETQYF.

This clonotype was detected only a few times. V is TRBV18 and J is TRBJ1-1; the D is unclear. Germline CDR1 KGHSH, CDR2 LQKENI. This CDR3 region has 11 residues. With 6 bases removed from V and 7 bases from J, the gap between germline ends came to 9 bases. CDR3 coding DNA: TGTGCCAGCTCGCGGACGGATGAAGCTTTCTTT. This encodes CASSRTDEAFF.

This clonotype was counted at least ten times. This chain uses TRBV3-1 with TRBJ2-1; D is perhaps TRBD2 (6 bases). V lost 0 bases and J lost 0, with 12 bases in between. This CDR3 is built from 17 residues. CDR1 LGHDT and CDR2 YNNKEL come from the germline V gene (reference sequence). CDR3 in DNA: TGTGCCAGCAGCCAAGATGGTAGCGGCAGCTCCTACAATGAGCAGTTCTTC. Translation: CASSQDGSGSSYNEQFF.

This clonotype was counted ten times or more. V and J are TRBV7-2 and TRBJ2-3; D perhaps matches TRBD2 (5 bases). The germline CDR1 and CDR2 sequences are SGHTA and FQGNSA. The ends were cut back, 1 base at V and 3 bases at J, with 8 bases in the middle. CDR3 length equals 14 residues. CDR3 amino acids: CASSLDWRTDTQYF. CDR3 DNA sequence: TGTGCCAGCAGCTTAGATTGGAGGACAGATACGCAGTATTTT.

This clonotype was seen a few times. The chain recombines TRBV12-3 or TRBV12-4 with TRBJ2-7; 7 positions match TRBD1. The V and J ends lost 4 bases and 5 bases, in that order; junction bases with no gene match: 8. The CDR3 length is 14 residues. The CDR3 here is CASSSLTGPDEQYF. The CDR3 region has the DNA TGTGCCAGCAGTTCCCTGACAGGGCCGGACGAGCAGTACTTC.